These 23 T cell receptor beta chains originate from one sample sequenced in a study of read filtering for tumor transcriptome and immune sequencing (TCRdb year 2020). Sequencing was performed on an Illumina HiSeq 4000. Starting from 350 to 500 ng RNA, TCR libraries were constructed with the Immunoverse kit using molecular barcoded adaptors that cover the alpha/delta and beta/gamma chains. TCRdb handled the public reads itself, with Q25 trimming in fastp and clone calling in MiXCR, and kept productive beta chains. Each CDR3 protein gets just one entry, which takes the most common genes and DNA from the rows behind it. This sample lists 93,000 or so distinct CDR3 sequences; 20% to 25% were detected once. The ten most abundant clones make up around 10% of the sample. Sequenced: a population of CD138-negative cells sorted from bone marrow. What this sample's cell subset or site label stands for: bone marrow mononuclear cells depleted of CD138+ plasma/myeloma cells by negative magnetic selection. These receptors were collected from a donor at least 40 years old with multiple myeloma.

V is TRBV6-5 and J is TRBJ2-2, with D uncertain. Trimming removed 2 bases at V and 3 bases at J, with 7 bases between. Germline values: CDR1 MNHEY, CDR2 SVGAGI. The CDR3 spans 14 residues. CDR3 region: CASSYDLYTGELFF. Here the CDR3 DNA reads TGTGCCAGCAGTTACGATCTGTACACCGGGGAGCTGTTTTTT.

This clonotype appeared many times. The chain is built from TRBV7-3 and TRBJ1-1; TRBD1 aligns across 8 bases. The CDR3 is made up of 15 amino acids. Germline-derived CDR1 and CDR2 are SGHTA and FQGTGA. With V trimmed by 5 bases and J by 0 bases, 5 bases remained unmatched. The CDR3 spells CASSADRVVNTEAFF. In DNA, the CDR3 is TGTGCCAGCAGCGCGGACAGGGTGGTGAACACTGAAGCTTTCTTT.

The CDR3 nucleotides are TGTGCCAGCCTCCCACCGAGGGGGCGGGGAGATACGCAGTATTTT. Its protein product is CASLPPRGRGDTQYF. The genes are TRBV12-3 or TRBV12-4 and TRBJ2-3, with D possibly matching TRBD1 (7 bases). This CDR3 is built from 15 residues. V lost 8 bases to trimming and J lost 5 bases, with 20 bases between them.

This clonotype was counted only a few times. This rearrangement joins TRBV5-4 to TRBJ2-3; D remains unclear. Trimming stripped 0 bases from V and 0 bases from J, with 11 bases between. CDR1 is SGHNT, CDR2 YYREEE, per germline (reference sequence). The CDR3 consists of 16 residues. Here the CDR3 reads CASSLVFPASTDTQYF. The DNA for the CDR3 is TGTGCCAGCAGCTTGGTCTTCCCGGCGAGCACAGATACGCAGTATTTT.

With regard to this clonotype: With a much larger clone just one base away, this may be a read error. The chain uses TRBV29-1 and TRBJ1-1; D perhaps matches TRBD1 (5 bases). The CDR3 has 13 residues. CDR1 SQVTM and CDR2 ANQGSEA come from the germline V gene. DNA of the CDR3: TGCGGCGTTGAAGGGACTACGAACACTGAAGCTTTCTTT. Translation: CGVEGTTNTEAFF. The full variable domain, completed using reference TRBV29-1 and TRBJ1-1, is SAVISQKPSRDICQRGTSLTIQCQVDSQVTMMFWYRQQPGQSLTLIATANQGSEATYESGFVIDKFPISRPNLTFSTLTVSNMSPEDSSIYLCGVEGTTNTEAFFGQGTRLTVV.

The gene calls are TRBV5-1 and TRBJ2-2, with TRBD2 identical over 12 bases. The CDR3 is made up of 16 amino acids. Germline lookup yields CDR1 SGHRS and CDR2 YFSETQ. Trimming took 2 bases from V and 3 from J; bases not matched to a gene: 2. The CDR3 reads CASSLRTSGDTGELFF. DNA for the CDR3: TGCGCCAGCAGCTTACGGACTAGCGGGGACACCGGGGAGCTGTTTTTT.

This clonotype occurred many times. This may be a read error, as it is one base from a much larger clone. The rearrangement uses TRBV28 and TRBJ2-1; perhaps D is TRBD1 or TRBD2 (5 bases each). Germline CDR1 is MDHEN and CDR2 is SYDVKM. The length of the CDR3 is 12 residues. The V end was cut by 6 bases, the J end by 5 bases, with 8 bases between. The CDR3 loop reads CASRGRNNEQFF. In DNA form, the CDR3 reads TGTGCCAGCAGGGGACGGAACAATGAGCAGTTCTTC. Variable domain in full (rest from reference TRBV28 and TRBJ2-1): DVKVTQSSRYLVKRTGEKVFLECVQDMDHENMFWYRQDPGLGLRLIYFSYDVKMKEKGDIPEGYSVSREKKERFSLILESASTNQTSMYLCASRGRNNEQFFGPGTRLTVL.

V and J are TRBV5-1 and TRBJ1-4, with D uncertain. Trimming stripped 0 bases from V and 8 bases from J, with 20 bases between. This CDR3 is 17 amino acids long. CDR1 is SGHRS and CDR2 is YFSETQ in the germline V gene. The CDR3 DNA follows: TGCGCCAGCAGCTTGGGGGCTCGGGCAGAACTAGGGGAAAAACTGTTTTTT. Its protein is CASSLGARAELGEKLFF.

About this clonotype: This sequence is one base from a far larger clone and is likely a read error. The chain is built from TRBV11-2 and TRBJ2-1, with D unclear. In germline, CDR1 is SGHAT, CDR2 FQNNGV. The CDR3 consists of 13 residues. The CDR3 sequence: CASSVGSYNEQSF. CDR3 bases: TGTGCCAGCAGCGTCGGATCCTACAATGAGCAGTCCTTC. Complete variable domain (other parts from reference TRBV11-2 and TRBJ2-1): EAGVAQSPRYKIIEKRQSVAFWCNPISGHATLYWYQQILGQGPKLLIQFQNNGVVDDSQLPKDRFSAERLKGVDSTLKIQPAKLEDSAVYLCASSVGSYNEQSFGPGTRLTVL.

The rearrangement links TRBV7-8 to TRBJ2-1; D uncertain. Germline V gene lookup returns CDR1 SGHVS and CDR2 FQNEAQ. The CDR3 covers 15 residues. The V and J ends lost 2 bases and 5 bases respectively, with 13 bases between them. The CDR3 spells CASSLRNIPNNEQFF. The CDR3 coding sequence is TGTGCCAGCAGCTTAAGAAATATACCTAACAATGAGCAGTTCTTC.

With regard to this clonotype: This may come from a read error, since a much larger clone is one base off. This chain connects TRBV2 to TRBJ2-3; D gene unclear. Germline CDR1 SNHLY, CDR2 FYNNEI. This CDR3 contains 13 residues. The germline V and J ends were trimmed by 4 bases and 9 bases, with 14 bases remaining between them. The CDR3 sequence: CASSGAPAGTQYF. DNA for the CDR3: TGTGCCAGCAGTGGAGCGCCAGCCGGCACGCAGTATTTT.

To note about this clonotype: This clone may be a read error of a much larger clone one base away. This sequence joins TRBV29-1 and TRBJ1-1; no firm D call. CDR1 is SQVTM, CDR2 ANQGSEA, per germline. This CDR3 spans 12 amino acids. V lost 7 bases, J lost 4 bases, and 13 bases lay in between. CDR3 DNA sequence: TGCAGCGCTAAGGACGTAGGCACTGAAGCTTTCTTT. Translating it yields CSAKDVGTEAFF.

The chain recombines TRBV12-3 or TRBV12-4 with TRBJ2-2; D gene unclear. The CDR3 has 13 amino acids. Trimming left V 6 bases short and J 5 bases short, with 10 bases between. The CDR3 loop is CASSSPVTGELFF. The CDR3, as DNA: TGTGCCAGCAGCTCTCCGGTGACCGGGGAGCTGTTTTTT.

A single count supports this clonotype. This may stem from a read error, because a much larger clone lies one nucleotide away. The chain is built from TRBV6-2 or TRBV6-3 and TRBJ2-1; 7 positions agree with TRBD1. V lost 2 bases and J lost 10; bases outside the gene matches: 11. Germline V gene data show CDR1 as MNHEY and CDR2 as SVGEGT. This CDR3 spans 15 amino acids. The CDR3 region is CASSYRQGVIQEQFF. CDR3 DNA: TGTGCCAGCAGTTACCGACAGGGAGTTATCCAGGAGCAGTTCTTC.

This clonotype turned up a few times. The CDR3 here is CASSPSQGPNTEAFF. CDR3 bases: TGTGCCAGCTCACCCTCACAGGGCCCGAACACTGAAGCTTTCTTT. The chain recombines TRBV18 with TRBJ1-1; a possible D gene is TRBD1 (6 bases). This CDR3 region has 15 residues. Trimming stripped 3 bases from V and 1 base from J, with 12 bases between. Germline lookup yields CDR1 KGHSH and CDR2 LQKENI.

This sequence joins TRBV3-1 and TRBJ1-1; 7 positions agree with TRBD1. Germline V gene sequence: CDR1 LGHDT, CDR2 YNNKEL (reference sequence). Losses at the gene ends were 0 bases for V and 1 base for J; bases not matched to a gene: 5. This CDR3 region has 16 residues. In DNA, the CDR3 is TGTGCCAGCAGCCAAGACAGGGGGAGAACGAACACTGAAGCTTTCTTT. Amino acids: CASSQDRGRTNTEAFF. The full variable domain, rest sourced from reference TRBV3-1 and TRBJ1-1, is DTAVSQTPKYLVTQMGNDKSIKCEQNLGHDTMYWYKQDSKKFLKIMFSYNNKELIINETVPNRFSPKSPDKAHLNLHINSLELGDSAVYFCASSQDRGRTNTEAFFGQGTRLTVV.

In regard to this clonotype: This sequence may be a read error, since a much larger clone differs from it by one base. This chain links TRBV5-1 with TRBJ1-5, with D uncertain. CDR3 size: 13 residues. Germline assignment: CDR1 SGHRS and CDR2 YFSETQ. DNA for the CDR3: TGCGCCAGCAGCTTGAACGGGAATCGGCCCCAGCATTTT. Its translation is CASSLNGNRPQHF.

In its sample, this clonotype was seen a few times. The rearrangement joins TRBV12-3 or TRBV12-4 to TRBJ2-2, with D maybe TRBD1 (6 bases). This CDR3 has 14 amino acids. V dropped 4 bases and J dropped 13 bases, with 19 bases sitting between them. The CDR3 sequence: CASSSTGQPRGLFF. As DNA, the CDR3 is TGTGCCAGCAGTTCTACCGGACAGCCCCGGGGGCTGTTTTTT.

This clonotype was counted at least ten times. The CDR3: CASSYRLAGSYEQYF. The CDR3 nucleotides are TGTGCCAGCAGTTACCGGCTAGCGGGGAGTTACGAGCAGTACTTC. The chain carries TRBV6-6 and TRBJ2-7, with 9 bases aligning to TRBD2. CDR1 is MNHNY and CDR2 is SVGAGI in the germline V gene (reference sequence). With 2 bases clipped from V and 4 bases from J, the junction kept 6 bases outside the gene matches. The CDR3 is 15 amino acids.

This clonotype came up many times. The chain combines TRBV28 with TRBJ2-5, with TRBD2 identical over 7 bases. Trimming cost V 3 bases and J 5 bases; bases outside gene matches: 3. CDR3 length: 13 residues. CDR1 MDHEN and CDR2 SYDVKM come from the germline V gene. Here the CDR3 DNA reads TGTGCCAGCAGTTTTGGGGGGGTGGAGACCCAGTACTTC. It specifies CASSFGGVETQYF.

The chain couples TRBV18 to TRBJ1-5; D is perhaps TRBD1 (6 bases). This CDR3 has 15 residues. V was cut by 2 bases and J by 2 bases, with 10 bases left in between. Germline V gene data show CDR1 as KGHSH and CDR2 as LQKENI. The CDR3 nucleotides are TGTGCCAGCTCACCAACAGGGTTCGGCAATCAGCCCCAGCATTTT. It codes for CASSPTGFGNQPQHF.

This clonotype was detected ten times or more. CDR3 sequence: CSVDGTGPNEAFF. The CDR3 region has the DNA TGCAGCGTTGACGGGACAGGGCCTAATGAAGCTTTCTTT. The chain combines TRBV29-1 with TRBJ1-1, with TRBD1 matching 9 bases. Trimming took 3 bases from V and 7 from J; bases not matched to a gene: 6. Germline V gives CDR1 SQVTM, CDR2 ANQGSEA. The CDR3 loop spans 13 amino acids.

Concerning this clonotype itself: A much larger clonotype is one base distant, so this may be a read error. The V and J genes are TRBV4-1 and TRBJ1-1, with 10 bases identical to TRBD1. This CDR3 spans 14 amino acids. Germline V gene lookup returns CDR1 MGHRA and CDR2 YSYEKL. The ends lost 3 bases at V and 6 bases at J; junction bases unmatched: 4. In DNA form, the CDR3 reads TGCGCCAGCAGCCAGACAGGGGGCGCCTCTGAAGCTTTCTTT. This codes for CASSQTGGASEAFF.